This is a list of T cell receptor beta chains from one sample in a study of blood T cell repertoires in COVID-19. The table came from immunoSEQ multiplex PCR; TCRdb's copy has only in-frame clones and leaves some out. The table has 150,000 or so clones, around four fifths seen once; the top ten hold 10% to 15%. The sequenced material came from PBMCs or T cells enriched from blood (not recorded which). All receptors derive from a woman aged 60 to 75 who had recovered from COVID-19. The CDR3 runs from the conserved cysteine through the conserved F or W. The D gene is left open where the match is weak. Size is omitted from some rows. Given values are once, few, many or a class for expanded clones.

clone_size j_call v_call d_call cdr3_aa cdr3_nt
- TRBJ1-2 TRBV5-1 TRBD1 CASSLQGPWGYTF TGCGCCAGCAGCTTACAGGGGCCATGGGGCTACACCTTC
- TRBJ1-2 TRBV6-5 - CASSRTGVYGYTF TGTGCCAGCAGCCGGACGGGGGTCTATGGCTACACCTTC
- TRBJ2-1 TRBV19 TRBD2 CASSMRSSGRAREQFF TGTGCCAGTAGTATGAGGTCGAGCGGGAGGGCTCGTGAGCAGTTCTTC
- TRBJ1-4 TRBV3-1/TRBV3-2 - CASSQGAGIYEKLFF TGTGCCAGCAGCCAAGGGGCGGGGATTTATGAAAAACTGTTTTTT
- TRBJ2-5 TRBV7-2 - CASSLWGGGQETQYF TGTGCCAGCAGCTTATGGGGAGGGGGGCAAGAGACCCAGTACTTC
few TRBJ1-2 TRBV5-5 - CASSSQGNYGYTF TGTGCCAGCAGCTCGCAGGGGAACTATGGCTACACCTTC
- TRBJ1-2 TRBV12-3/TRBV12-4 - CASSLTAYGYTF TGTGCCAGCAGTTTGACAGCCTATGGCTACACCTTC
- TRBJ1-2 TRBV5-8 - CASSRGGNYGYTF TGTGCCAGCAGCAGGGGGGGGAACTATGGCTACACCTTC
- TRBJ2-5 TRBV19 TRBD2 CASSRTSLGQETQYF TGTGCCAGTAGTCGGACTAGCTTGGGGCAAGAGACCCAGTACTTC
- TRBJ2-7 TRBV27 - CASSQGARYEQYF TGTGCCAGCAGTCAGGGCGCTCGTTACGAGCAGTACTTC
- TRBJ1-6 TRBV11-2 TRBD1 CASSPGQGRTSPLHF TGTGCCAGCAGCCCCGGACAGGGGCGAACTTCACCCCTCCACTTT
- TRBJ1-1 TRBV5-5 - CASSLVGGYEAFF TGTGCCAGCAGCTTGGTAGGCGGATATGAAGCTTTCTTT
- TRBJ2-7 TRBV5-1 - CASTRDSRLHEQYF TGCGCCAGCACCCGGGACTCACGCCTCCACGAGCAGTACTTC
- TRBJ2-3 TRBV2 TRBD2 CASSVLAGEADTQYF TGTGCCAGCAGCGTACTAGCGGGGGAGGCAGATACGCAGTATTTT
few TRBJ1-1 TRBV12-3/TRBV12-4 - CASSFDRTEAFF TGTGCCAGCAGTTTCGACAGGACTGAAGCTTTCTTT
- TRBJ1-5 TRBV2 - CASSVGQGVWQPQHF TGTGCCAGCAGTGTAGGGCAGGGTGTATGGCAGCCCCAGCATTTT
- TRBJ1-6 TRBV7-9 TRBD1 CASSLFGTANSPLHF TGTGCCAGCAGCTTGTTTGGGACAGCAAATTCACCCCTCCACTTT
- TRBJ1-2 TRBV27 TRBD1 CASSQGGGGYTF TGTGCCAGCAGCCAAGGGGGCGGAGGCTACACCTTC
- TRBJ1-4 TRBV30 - CAWSGGIEKLFF TGTGCCTGGAGCGGGGGGATAGAAAAACTGTTTTTT
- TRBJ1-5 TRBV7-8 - CASSSYRTVTGGPQHF TGTGCCAGCAGCTCTTACAGGACGGTGACAGGAGGGCCCCAGCATTTT
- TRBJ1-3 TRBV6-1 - CASSEDRAPLGNTIYF TGTGCCAGCAGTGAAGACAGGGCACCGTTAGGAAACACCATATATTTT
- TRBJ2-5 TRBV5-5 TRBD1 CASSLAPTGGQETQYF TGTGCCAGCAGCCTCGCGCCGACAGGGGGGCAAGAGACCCAGTACTTC
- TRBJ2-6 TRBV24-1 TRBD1 CATSDPDRGGANVLTF TGTGCCACCAGTGACCCGGACAGGGGTGGGGCCAACGTCCTGACTTTC
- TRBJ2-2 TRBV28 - CASRPTHANTGELFF TGTGCCAGCAGGCCCACTCACGCCAACACCGGGGAGCTGTTTTTT
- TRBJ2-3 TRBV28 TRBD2 CASSLVAGTFWTDTQYF TGTGCCAGCAGTTTAGTAGCGGGGACCTTTTGGACAGATACGCAGTATTTT
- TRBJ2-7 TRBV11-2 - CASSLGDKGFGEQYF TGTGCCAGCAGCTTAGGAGACAAGGGGTTCGGCGAGCAGTACTTC
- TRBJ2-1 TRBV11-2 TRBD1 CASRNQGVEQFF TGTGCCAGCAGAAACCAGGGGGTTGAGCAGTTCTTC
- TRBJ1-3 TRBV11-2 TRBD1 CASSSPWDRVDSGNTIYF TGTGCCAGCAGTTCTCCATGGGACAGGGTGGATTCTGGAAACACCATATATTTT
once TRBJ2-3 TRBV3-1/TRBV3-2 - CASSQEAGPVTQYF TGTGCCAGCAGCCAAGAAGCAGGGCCGGTCACGCAGTATTTT
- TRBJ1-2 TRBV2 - CASSVGGRGGYGYTF TGTGCCAGCAGTGTGGGGGGGCGCGGAGGCTATGGCTACACCTTC
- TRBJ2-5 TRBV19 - CASSMNSQETQYF TGTGCCAGTAGTATGAACAGCCAAGAGACCCAGTACTTC
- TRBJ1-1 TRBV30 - CAWSRGRAEAFF TGTGCCTGGAGCAGGGGTCGGGCTGAAGCTTTCTTT
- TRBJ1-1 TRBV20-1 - CSASPSGIEAFF TGCAGTGCTAGTCCTTCGGGGATTGAAGCTTTCTTT
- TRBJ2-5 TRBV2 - CASSDGRSQETQYF TGTGCCAGCAGTGATGGGCGTTCCCAAGAGACCCAGTACTTC
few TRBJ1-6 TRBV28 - CASSARADTGSPLHF TGTGCCAGCAGTGCCCGGGCGGATACGGGATCACCCCTCCACTTT
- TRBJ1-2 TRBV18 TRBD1 CASSPGGQVFGYTF TGTGCCAGCTCACCGGGAGGACAGGTCTTCGGCTACACCTTC
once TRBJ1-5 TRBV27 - CASSPSWGPHNQPQHF TGTGCCAGCAGTCCCAGTTGGGGGCCCCACAATCAGCCCCAGCATTTT
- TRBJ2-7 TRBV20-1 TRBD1 CSASVTGGNYEQYF TGCAGTGCTAGTGTTACAGGGGGGAACTACGAGCAGTACTTC
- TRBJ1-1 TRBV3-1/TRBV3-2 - CASSRTGTDTEAFF TGTGCCAGCAGTCGAACAGGGACGGACACTGAAGCTTTCTTT
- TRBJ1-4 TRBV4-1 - CASSHQTGINEKLFF TGCGCCAGCAGCCACCAAACAGGGATTAATGAAAAACTGTTTTTT
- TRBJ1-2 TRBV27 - CASSFSLNQGIGYYGYTF TGTGCCAGCAGTTTCTCCCTTAACCAGGGGATAGGGTACTATGGCTACACCTTC
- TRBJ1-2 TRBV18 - CASSPRNYGYTF TGTGCCAGCTCGCCCCGGAACTATGGCTACACCTTC
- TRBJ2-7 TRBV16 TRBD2 CASSPTSGTSEQYF TGTGCCAGCAGCCCGACTAGCGGGACTTCCGAGCAGTACTTC
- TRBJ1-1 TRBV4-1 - CASSQEGGGWKAFF TGCGCCAGCAGCCAAGAAGGTGGGGGGTGGAAGGCTTTCTTT
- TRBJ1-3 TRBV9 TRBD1 CASSVVPTGGSGNTIYF TGTGCCAGCAGCGTAGTTCCGACAGGGGGTTCGGGAAACACCATATATTTT